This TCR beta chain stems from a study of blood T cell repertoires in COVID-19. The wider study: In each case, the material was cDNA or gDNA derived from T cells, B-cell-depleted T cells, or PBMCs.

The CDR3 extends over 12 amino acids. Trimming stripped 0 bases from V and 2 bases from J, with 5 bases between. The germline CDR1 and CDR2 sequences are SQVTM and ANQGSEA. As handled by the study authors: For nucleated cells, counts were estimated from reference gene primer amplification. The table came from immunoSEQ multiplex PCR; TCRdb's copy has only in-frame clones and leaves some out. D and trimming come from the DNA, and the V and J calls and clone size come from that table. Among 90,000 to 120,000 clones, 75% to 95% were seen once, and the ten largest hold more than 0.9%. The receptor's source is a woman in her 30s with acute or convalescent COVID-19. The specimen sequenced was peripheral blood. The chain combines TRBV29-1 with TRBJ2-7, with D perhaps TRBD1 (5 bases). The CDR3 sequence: CSVEDRAYEQYF. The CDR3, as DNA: TGCAGCGTTGAAGACAGGGCCTACGAGCAGTACTTC.